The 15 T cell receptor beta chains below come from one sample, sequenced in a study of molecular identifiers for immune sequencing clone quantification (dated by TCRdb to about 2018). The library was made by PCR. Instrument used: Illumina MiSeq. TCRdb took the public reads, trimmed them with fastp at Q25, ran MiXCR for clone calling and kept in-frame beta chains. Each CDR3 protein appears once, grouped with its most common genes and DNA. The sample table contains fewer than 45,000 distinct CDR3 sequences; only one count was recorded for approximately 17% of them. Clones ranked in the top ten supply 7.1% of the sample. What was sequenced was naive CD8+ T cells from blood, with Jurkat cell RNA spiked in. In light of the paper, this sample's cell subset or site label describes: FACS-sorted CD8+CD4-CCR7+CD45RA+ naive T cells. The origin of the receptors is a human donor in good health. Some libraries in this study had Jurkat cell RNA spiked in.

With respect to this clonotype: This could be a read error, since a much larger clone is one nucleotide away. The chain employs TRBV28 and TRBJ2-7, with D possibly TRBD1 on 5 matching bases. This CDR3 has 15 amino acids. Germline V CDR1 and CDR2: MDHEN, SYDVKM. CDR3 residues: CASSLEQAGIYEQCF. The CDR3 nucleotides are TGTGCCAGCAGTTTAGAGCAGGCAGGGATCTACGAGCAGTGCTTC. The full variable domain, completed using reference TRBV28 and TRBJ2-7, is DVKVTQSSRYLVKRTGEKVFLECVQDMDHENMFWYRQDPGLGLRLIYFSYDVKMKEKGDIPEGYSVSREKKERFSLILESASTNQTSMYLCASSLEQAGIYEQCFGPGTRLTVT.

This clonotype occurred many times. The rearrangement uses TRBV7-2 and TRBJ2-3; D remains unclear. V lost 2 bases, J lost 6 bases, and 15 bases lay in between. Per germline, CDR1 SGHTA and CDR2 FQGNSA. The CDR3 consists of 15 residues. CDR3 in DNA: TGTGCCAGCAGCTTACTAGACCTAGTGGCGGATACGCAGTATTTT. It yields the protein CASSLLDLVADTQYF.

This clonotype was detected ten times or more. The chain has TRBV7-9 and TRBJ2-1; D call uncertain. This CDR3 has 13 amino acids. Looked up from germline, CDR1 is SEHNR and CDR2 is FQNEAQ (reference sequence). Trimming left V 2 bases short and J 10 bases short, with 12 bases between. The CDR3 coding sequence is TGTGCCAGCAGCTTATATAAGGGTGCGGAGCAGTTCTTC. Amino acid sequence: CASSLYKGAEQFF.

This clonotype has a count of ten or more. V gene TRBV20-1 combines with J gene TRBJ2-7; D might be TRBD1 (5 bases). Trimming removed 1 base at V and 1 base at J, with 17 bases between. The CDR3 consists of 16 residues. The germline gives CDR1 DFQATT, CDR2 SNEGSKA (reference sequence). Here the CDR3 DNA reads TGCAGTGCTAGAGGGGAAACAGGCTCCGGGTCCTACGAGCAGTACTTC. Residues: CSARGETGSGSYEQYF.

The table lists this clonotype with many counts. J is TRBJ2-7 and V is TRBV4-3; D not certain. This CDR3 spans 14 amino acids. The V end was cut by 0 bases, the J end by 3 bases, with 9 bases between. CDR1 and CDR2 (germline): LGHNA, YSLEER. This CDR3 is CASSQDVMDYEQYF. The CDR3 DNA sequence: TGCGCCAGCAGCCAAGATGTCATGGACTACGAGCAGTACTTC.

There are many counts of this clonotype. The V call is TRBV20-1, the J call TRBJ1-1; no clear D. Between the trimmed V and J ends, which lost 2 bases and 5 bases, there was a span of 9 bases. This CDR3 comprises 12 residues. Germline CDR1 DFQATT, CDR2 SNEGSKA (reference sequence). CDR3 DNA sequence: TGCAGTGCTAGATGGGTTGGGACTGAAGCTTTCTTT. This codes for CSARWVGTEAFF.

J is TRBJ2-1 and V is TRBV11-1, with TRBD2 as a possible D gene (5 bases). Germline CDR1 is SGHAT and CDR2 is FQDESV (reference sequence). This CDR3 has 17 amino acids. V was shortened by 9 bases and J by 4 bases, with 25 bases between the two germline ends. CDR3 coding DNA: TGTGCCAGTAACTTAGATTGGACTGGCGGGCGGTACAATGAGCAGTTCTTC. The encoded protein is CASNLDWTGGRYNEQFF.

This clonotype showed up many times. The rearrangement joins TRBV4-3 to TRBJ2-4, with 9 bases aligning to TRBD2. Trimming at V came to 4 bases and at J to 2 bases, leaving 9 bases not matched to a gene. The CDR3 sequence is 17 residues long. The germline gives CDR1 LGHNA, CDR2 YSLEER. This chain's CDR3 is CASSPRGGGMSKNIQYF. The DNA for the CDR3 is TGCGCCAGCAGCCCCCGCGGGGGGGGCATGTCCAAAAACATTCAGTACTTC.

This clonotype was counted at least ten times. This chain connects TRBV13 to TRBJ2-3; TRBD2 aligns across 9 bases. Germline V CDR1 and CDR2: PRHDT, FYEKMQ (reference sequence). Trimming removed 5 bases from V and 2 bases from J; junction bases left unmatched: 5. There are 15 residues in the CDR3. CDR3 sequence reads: CASSPGLAATDTQYF. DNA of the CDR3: TGTGCCAGCAGCCCGGGACTAGCAGCCACAGATACGCAGTATTTT. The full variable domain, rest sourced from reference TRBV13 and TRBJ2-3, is AAGVIQSPRHLIKEKRETATLKCYPIPRHDTVYWYQQGPGQDPQFLISFYEKMQSDKGSIPDRFSAQQFSDYHSELNMSSLELGDSALYFCASSPGLAATDTQYFGPGTRLTVL.

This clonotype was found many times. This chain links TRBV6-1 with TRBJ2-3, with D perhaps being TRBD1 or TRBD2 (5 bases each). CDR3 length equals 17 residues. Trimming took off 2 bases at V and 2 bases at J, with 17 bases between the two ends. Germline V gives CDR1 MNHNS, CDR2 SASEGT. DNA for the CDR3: TGTGCCAGCAGTGAATCGCTGCCTTGGGGGATCACAGATACGCAGTATTTT. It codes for CASSESLPWGITDTQYF.

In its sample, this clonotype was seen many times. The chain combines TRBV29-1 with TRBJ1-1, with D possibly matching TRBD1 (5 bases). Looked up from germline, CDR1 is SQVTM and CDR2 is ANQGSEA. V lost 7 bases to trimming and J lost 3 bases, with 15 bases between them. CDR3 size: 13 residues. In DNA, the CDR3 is TGCAGCGAGATCCGGGACGCTGACACTGAAGCTTTCTTT. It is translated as CSEIRDADTEAFF.

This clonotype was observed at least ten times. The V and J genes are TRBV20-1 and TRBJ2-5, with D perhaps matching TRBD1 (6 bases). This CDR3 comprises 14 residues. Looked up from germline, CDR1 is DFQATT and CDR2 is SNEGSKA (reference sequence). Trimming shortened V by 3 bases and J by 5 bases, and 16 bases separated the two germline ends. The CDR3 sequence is CSASSPGAWETQYF. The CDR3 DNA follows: TGCAGTGCTAGTTCGCCAGGGGCCTGGGAGACCCAGTACTTC.

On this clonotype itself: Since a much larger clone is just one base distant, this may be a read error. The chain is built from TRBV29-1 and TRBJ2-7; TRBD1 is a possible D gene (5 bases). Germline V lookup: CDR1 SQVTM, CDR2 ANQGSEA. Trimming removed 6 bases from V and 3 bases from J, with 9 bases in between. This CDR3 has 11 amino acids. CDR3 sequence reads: CSVGEFYEQYF. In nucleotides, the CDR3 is TGCAGCGTAGGGGAATTCTACGAGCAGTACTTC.

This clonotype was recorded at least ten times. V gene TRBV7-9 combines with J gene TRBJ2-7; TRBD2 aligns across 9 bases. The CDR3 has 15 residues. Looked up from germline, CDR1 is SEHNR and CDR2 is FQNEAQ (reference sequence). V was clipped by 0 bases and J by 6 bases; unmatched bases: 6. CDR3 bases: TGTGCCAGCAGCTTAGCGCCGGCTAGCGGGGTCGAGCAGTACTTC. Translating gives CASSLAPASGVEQYF.

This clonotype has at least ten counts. CDR3 amino acids: CASSSGPFDEQYF. In DNA, the CDR3 is TGTGCCAGCAGCTCGGGCCCATTTGACGAGCAGTACTTC. The J gene is TRBJ2-7, the V gene TRBV7-6; D remains ambiguous. From germline, CDR1 is SGHVS and CDR2 FNYEAQ. The CDR3 is 13 residues long. V dropped 4 bases and J dropped 5 bases, with 12 bases sitting between them.